The clone carrying this TCR beta chain was observed a single time. Using immunoSEQ multiplex PCR, the repertoire was profiled, and TCRdb retains in-frame clones only, with some absent. Among around 100,000 clones, 87% were seen once, and the ten largest hold 15% to 20%. This specimen belongs to a study of T cell responses to AZD1222 COVID-19 vaccine. The length of the CDR3 is 13 residues. V shed 2 bases and J shed 6 bases, with 7 bases lying between them. From germline, CDR1 is SGHTA and CDR2 FQGNSA. Sequenced material: peripheral blood, taken on day 0 of AZD1222 vaccination. This rearrangement joins TRBV7-2 to TRBJ2-2; TRBD1 is a possible D gene (5 bases). The clonotype comes from an adult in good health. CDR3 residues: CASSLLGPGELFF. In DNA, the CDR3 is TGTGCCAGCAGCTTATTGGGGCCCGGGGAGCTGTTTTTT.